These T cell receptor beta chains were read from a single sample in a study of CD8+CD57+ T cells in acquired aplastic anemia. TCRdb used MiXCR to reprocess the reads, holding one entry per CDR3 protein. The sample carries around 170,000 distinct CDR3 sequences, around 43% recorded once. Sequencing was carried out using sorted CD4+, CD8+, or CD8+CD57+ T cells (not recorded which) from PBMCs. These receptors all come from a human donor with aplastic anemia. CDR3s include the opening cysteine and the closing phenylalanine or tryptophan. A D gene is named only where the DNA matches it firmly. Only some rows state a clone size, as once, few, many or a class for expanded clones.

CDR3aa: CASSQEVGQTYEQYF
CDR3nt: TGTGCCAGCAGCCAAGAGGTGGGACAGACCTACGAGCAGTACTTC
v_gene: TRBV7-9
abundance: few
j_gene: TRBJ2-7
d_gene: TRBD1

CDR3aa: CSAPRVEGGSSPDTQYF
CDR3nt: TGCAGTGCCCCCAGGGTCGAAGGGGGATCCTCACCAGATACGCAGTATTTT
v_gene: TRBV20-1
abundance: many
j_gene: TRBJ2-3
d_gene: .

CDR3aa: CASSQESGASGGNEQFF
CDR3nt: TGCGCCAGCAGCCAAGAATCAGGGGCGAGCGGAGGCAATGAGCAGTTCTTC
v_gene: TRBV4-3
abundance: few
j_gene: TRBJ2-1
d_gene: .

CDR3aa: CASSLADRGNSPLHF
CDR3nt: TGTGCCAGCAGTTTAGCGGACAGGGGCAATTCACCCCTCCACTTT
v_gene: TRBV12-3/TRBV12-4
abundance: many
j_gene: TRBJ1-6
d_gene: TRBD1

CDR3aa: CASSVGQTNTEAFF
CDR3nt: TGTGCCAGCAGCGTAGGACAGACGAACACTGAAGCTTTCTTT
v_gene: TRBV9
abundance: many
j_gene: TRBJ1-1
d_gene: .

CDR3aa: CASSYGTINQPQHF
CDR3nt: TGTGCCAGCAGTTACGGCACCATCAATCAGCCCCAGCATTTT
v_gene: TRBV6-2/TRBV6-3
abundance: .
j_gene: TRBJ1-5
d_gene: .

CDR3aa: CSVEGAGAYEQYF
CDR3nt: TGCAGCGTTGAAGGGGCAGGGGCCTACGAGCAGTACTTC
v_gene: TRBV29-1
abundance: few
j_gene: TRBJ2-7
d_gene: .

CDR3aa: CASSYGRSNQPQHF
CDR3nt: TGTGCCAGCAGTTATGGGCGAAGCAATCAGCCCCAGCATTTT
v_gene: TRBV6-5
abundance: many
j_gene: TRBJ1-5
d_gene: .

CDR3aa: CASSFSSGPRETQYF
CDR3nt: TGTGCCAGCAGTTTTAGCAGCGGCCCCAGGGAGACCCAGTACTTC
v_gene: TRBV28
abundance: few
j_gene: TRBJ2-5
d_gene: .

CDR3aa: CASNLGQGSNNSPLHF
CDR3nt: TGTGCCAGTAACTTAGGACAGGGATCAAATAATTCACCCCTCCACTTT
v_gene: TRBV19
abundance: medium-sized
j_gene: TRBJ1-6
d_gene: TRBD1

CDR3aa: CASRRGSAGSQETQYF
CDR3nt: TGTGCCAGCCGTAGGGGGTCGGCAGGCAGTCAAGAGACCCAGTACTTC
v_gene: TRBV7-6
abundance: .
j_gene: TRBJ2-5
d_gene: .

CDR3aa: CASSLTDGGYEQYF
CDR3nt: TGCGCCAGCAGCTTAACCGATGGGGGTTACGAGCAGTACTTC
v_gene: TRBV5-1
abundance: many
j_gene: TRBJ2-7
d_gene: .

CDR3aa: CASSGIGVKFNTEAFF
CDR3nt: TGTGCCAGCAGTGGAATAGGAGTAAAATTTAACACTGAAGCTTTCTTT
v_gene: TRBV2
abundance: .
j_gene: TRBJ1-1
d_gene: .

CDR3aa: CASSSLRTGTIPQETQYF
CDR3nt: TGTGCCAGCAGCTCACTAAGGACAGGGACTATACCCCAAGAGACCCAGTACTTC
v_gene: TRBV11-2
abundance: few
j_gene: TRBJ2-5
d_gene: .

CDR3aa: CASSFRYGLYEQYF
CDR3nt: TGTGCCAGCAGTTTTCGTTATGGTTTGTACGAGCAGTACTTC
v_gene: TRBV6-5
abundance: .
j_gene: TRBJ2-7
d_gene: .

CDR3aa: CATSRQGTYSDGNTIYF
CDR3nt: TGTGCCACCAGCAGACAGGGTACTTATTCCGACGGAAACACCATATATTTT
v_gene: TRBV15
abundance: .
j_gene: TRBJ1-3
d_gene: .

CDR3aa: CASSQGEGAEEKLFF
CDR3nt: TGCGCCAGCAGCCAAGGAGAGGGGGCAGAAGAAAAACTGTTTTTT
v_gene: TRBV4-1
abundance: many
j_gene: TRBJ1-4
d_gene: TRBD1

CDR3aa: CATSRNAGQNYGYTF
CDR3nt: TGTGCCACCAGCAGAAATGCGGGACAGAACTATGGCTACACCTTC
v_gene: TRBV15
abundance: .
j_gene: TRBJ1-2
d_gene: TRBD1

CDR3aa: CASTLGRATNEKLFF
CDR3nt: TGTGCCAGCACACTAGGACGGGCAACTAATGAAAAACTGTTTTTT
v_gene: TRBV5-4
abundance: once
j_gene: TRBJ1-4
d_gene: .

CDR3aa: CASSLIGTGVHGYTF
CDR3nt: TGTGCCAGCAGCTTGATCGGGACAGGGGTCCATGGCTACACCTTC
v_gene: TRBV5-5
abundance: many
j_gene: TRBJ1-2
d_gene: TRBD1

CDR3aa: CASETLGENIQYF
CDR3nt: TGTGCCAGCGAGACGTTGGGGGAAAACATTCAGTACTTC
v_gene: TRBV2
abundance: .
j_gene: TRBJ2-4
d_gene: .

CDR3aa: CASSFGGSGNEKLFF
CDR3nt: TGTGCCAGCAGTTTTGGGGGATCGGGGAATGAAAAACTGTTTTTT
v_gene: TRBV12-3/TRBV12-4
abundance: few
j_gene: TRBJ1-4
d_gene: .

CDR3aa: CAISGGTTNEQFF
CDR3nt: TGTGCCATCAGTGGTGGGACTACGAATGAGCAGTTCTTC
v_gene: TRBV10-3
abundance: .
j_gene: TRBJ2-1
d_gene: TRBD2

CDR3aa: CAISSQGAQPQHF
CDR3nt: TGTGCCATCAGCTCACAGGGGGCGCAGCCCCAGCATTTT
v_gene: TRBV10-3
abundance: many
j_gene: TRBJ1-5
d_gene: TRBD1

CDR3aa: CASSLEELRGYTF
CDR3nt: TGTGCCAGCAGCCTAGAGGAGTTGCGGGGCTACACCTTC
v_gene: TRBV5-5
abundance: .
j_gene: TRBJ1-2
d_gene: .

CDR3aa: CATSRGEARGHEKLFF
CDR3nt: TGTGCCACCAGCAGAGGGGAGGCCCGGGGTCATGAAAAACTGTTTTTT
v_gene: TRBV15
abundance: .
j_gene: TRBJ1-4
d_gene: .

CDR3aa: CASSIRSNNSPLHF
CDR3nt: TGTGCCAGTAGTATCAGGTCGAATAATTCACCCCTCCACTTT
v_gene: TRBV19
abundance: .
j_gene: TRBJ1-6
d_gene: .

CDR3aa: CASSQDGTAISYGYTF
CDR3nt: TGCGCCAGCAGCCAGGACGGGACAGCGATCTCCTATGGCTACACCTTC
v_gene: TRBV4-3
abundance: .
j_gene: TRBJ1-2
d_gene: TRBD1

CDR3aa: CSVKWSKDVQPQHF
CDR3nt: TGCAGCGTTAAATGGAGCAAGGACGTACAGCCCCAGCATTTT
v_gene: TRBV29-1
abundance: .
j_gene: TRBJ1-5
d_gene: .

CDR3aa: CASSYGRNSNQPQHF
CDR3nt: TGTGCCAGCAGCTACGGACGGAATAGCAATCAGCCCCAGCATTTT
v_gene: TRBV5-6
abundance: many
j_gene: TRBJ1-5
d_gene: .

CDR3aa: CAISDVVGSTEAFF
CDR3nt: TGTGCCATCAGTGATGTGGTCGGATCCACTGAAGCTTTCTTT
v_gene: TRBV10-3
abundance: .
j_gene: TRBJ1-1
d_gene: .

CDR3aa: CAWSLTPTSGSTDTQYF
CDR3nt: TGTGCCTGGAGTCTTACCCCGACTAGCGGGAGCACAGATACGCAGTATTTT
v_gene: TRBV30
abundance: .
j_gene: TRBJ2-3
d_gene: TRBD2

CDR3aa: CSSREGFDEQFF
CDR3nt: TGCAGCTCCAGGGAGGGGTTTGATGAGCAGTTCTTC
v_gene: TRBV29-1
abundance: .
j_gene: TRBJ2-1
d_gene: TRBD2

CDR3aa: CASSSSGRARGGELFF
CDR3nt: TGTGCCAGCAGCTCTAGCGGGAGGGCCCGGGGCGGGGAGCTGTTTTTT
v_gene: TRBV7-2
abundance: many
j_gene: TRBJ2-2
d_gene: TRBD2

CDR3aa: CAIRPGQGELFF
CDR3nt: TGTGCCATCAGACCGGGACAGGGGGAACTGTTTTTT
v_gene: TRBV10-3
abundance: .
j_gene: TRBJ2-2
d_gene: TRBD1

CDR3aa: CASSLAYYGYTF
CDR3nt: TGTGCCAGTAGTCTGGCGTACTATGGCTACACCTTC
v_gene: TRBV19
abundance: many
j_gene: TRBJ1-2
d_gene: .